The rows below give T cell receptor beta chains drawn from one sample of a study of blood T cell repertoires in COVID-19. Libraries were prepared by immunoSEQ multiplex PCR; TCRdb keeps only in-frame clonotypes and omits some of them. The sample lists fewer than 250,000 clones; 80% to 95% were seen once. The specimen sequenced was peripheral blood. The receptors shown here come from a young man with COVID-19, enrolled during active disease. CDR3s include the opening cysteine and the closing phenylalanine or tryptophan. Fields, in order: clone size, J gene, D gene, V gene, CDR3 protein, CDR3 DNA. A D gene is named only where the DNA matches it firmly. Clone size, where shown, is once, few, many, or a class for clones that have expanded.

clone_size: NA; j_call: TRBJ2-2; d_call: TRBD2; v_call: TRBV5-1; cdr3_aa: CASSLTAGGTGELFF; cdr3_nt: TGCGCCAGCAGCTTGACAGCGGGGGGCACCGGGGAGCTGTTTTTT
clone_size: NA; j_call: TRBJ2-2; d_call: NA; v_call: TRBV6-5; cdr3_aa: CVIWGVNTGELFF; cdr3_nt: TGTGTAATTTGGGGGGTGAACACCGGGGAGCTGTTTTTT
clone_size: NA; j_call: TRBJ2-5; d_call: NA; v_call: TRBV5-4; cdr3_aa: CASSLEWQGGETQYF; cdr3_nt: TGTGCCAGCAGCTTGGAGTGGCAGGGAGGAGAGACCCAGTACTTC
clone_size: NA; j_call: TRBJ1-5; d_call: NA; v_call: TRBV7-9; cdr3_aa: CASTKGGVRQPQHF; cdr3_nt: TGTGCCAGCACTAAAGGGGGGGTGAGGCAGCCCCAGCATTTT
clone_size: NA; j_call: TRBJ2-2; d_call: TRBD1; v_call: TRBV7-7; cdr3_aa: CASSLGRGRGNTGELFF; cdr3_nt: TGTGCCAGCAGCTTAGGCAGGGGGCGAGGGAACACCGGGGAGCTGTTTTTT
clone_size: NA; j_call: TRBJ2-7; d_call: NA; v_call: TRBV5-6; cdr3_aa: CASSLWTDEQYF; cdr3_nt: TGTGCCAGCAGCCTGTGGACAGACGAGCAGTACTTC
clone_size: NA; j_call: TRBJ1-1; d_call: TRBD1; v_call: TRBV18; cdr3_aa: CASSPKGTGTEAFF; cdr3_nt: TGTGCCAGCTCACCGAAGGGGACAGGTACTGAAGCTTTCTTT
clone_size: few; j_call: TRBJ1-1; d_call: TRBD1; v_call: TRBV6-5; cdr3_aa: CASSSRDSEGTEAFF; cdr3_nt: TGTGCCAGCAGTTCCCGGGACAGCGAGGGGACTGAAGCTTTCTTT
clone_size: NA; j_call: TRBJ1-2; d_call: TRBD1; v_call: TRBV29-1; cdr3_aa: CSVQDRGLSNYGYTF; cdr3_nt: TGCAGCGTTCAAGACAGGGGGCTAAGCAACTATGGCTACACCTTC
clone_size: once; j_call: TRBJ1-6; d_call: NA; v_call: TRBV19; cdr3_aa: CASSMPRHYNSPLHF; cdr3_nt: TGTGCCAGTAGTATGCCCAGACATTATAATTCACCCCTCCACTTT
clone_size: NA; j_call: TRBJ2-6; d_call: NA; v_call: TRBV5-4; cdr3_aa: CASSFGGGAFLGANVLTF; cdr3_nt: TGTGCCAGCAGCTTCGGTGGGGGGGCGTTTCTTGGGGCCAACGTCCTGACTTTC
clone_size: NA; j_call: TRBJ2-1; d_call: NA; v_call: TRBV7-9; cdr3_aa: CASSLWAGTYNEQFF; cdr3_nt: TGTGCCAGCAGCTTATGGGCGGGGACTTACAATGAGCAGTTCTTC
clone_size: once; j_call: TRBJ2-5; d_call: TRBD2; v_call: TRBV13; cdr3_aa: CATRLAGGPEETQYF; cdr3_nt: TGTGCCACCCGACTAGCGGGGGGCCCGGAAGAGACCCAGTACTTC
clone_size: NA; j_call: TRBJ1-2; d_call: NA; v_call: TRBV19; cdr3_aa: CASRRAADNYGYTF; cdr3_nt: TGTGCCAGTAGGAGGGCGGCGGATAACTATGGCTACACCTTC
clone_size: NA; j_call: TRBJ1-5; d_call: NA; v_call: TRBV5-6; cdr3_aa: CASSPPTGQRGNQPQHF; cdr3_nt: TGTGCCAGCAGCCCCCCCACCGGACAGAGGGGAAATCAGCCCCAGCATTTT
clone_size: NA; j_call: TRBJ2-7; d_call: TRBD1; v_call: TRBV4-1; cdr3_aa: CASSEPGTGNEGEQYF; cdr3_nt: TGCGCCAGCAGCGAACCCGGGACAGGAAACGAGGGGGAGCAGTACTTC
clone_size: NA; j_call: TRBJ2-1; d_call: TRBD1; v_call: TRBV5-4; cdr3_aa: CASSLGGDRAAREQFF; cdr3_nt: TGTGCCAGCAGCTTGGGGGGGGACAGGGCCGCTCGGGAGCAGTTCTTC
clone_size: NA; j_call: TRBJ2-3; d_call: TRBD2; v_call: TRBV30; cdr3_aa: CAWTVAGGPNTQYF; cdr3_nt: TGTGCCTGGACGGTAGCGGGGGGGCCTAATACGCAGTATTTT
clone_size: once; j_call: TRBJ1-1; d_call: NA; v_call: TRBV7-3; cdr3_aa: CASSRQGDTEAFF; cdr3_nt: TGTGCCAGCAGCCGTCAGGGTGACACTGAAGCTTTCTTT
clone_size: NA; j_call: TRBJ1-1; d_call: TRBD1; v_call: TRBV5-5; cdr3_aa: CASSVTGTGGRRAEAFF; cdr3_nt: TGTGCCAGCAGCGTAACCGGGACAGGGGGCCGTAGAGCTGAAGCTTTCTTT
clone_size: NA; j_call: TRBJ2-3; d_call: NA; v_call: TRBV9; cdr3_aa: CASSGIGAPSTDTQYF; cdr3_nt: TGTGCCAGCAGTGGAATTGGGGCCCCTAGCACAGATACGCAGTATTTT
clone_size: NA; j_call: TRBJ2-6; d_call: TRBD1; v_call: TRBV19; cdr3_aa: CASGWTGYSGANVLTF; cdr3_nt: TGTGCCAGCGGATGGACAGGGTACTCTGGGGCCAACGTCCTGACTTTC
clone_size: NA; j_call: TRBJ2-1; d_call: TRBD2; v_call: TRBV6-5; cdr3_aa: CASSYGLAGNNEQFF; cdr3_nt: TGTGCCAGCAGTTATGGACTAGCGGGGAACAATGAGCAGTTCTTC
clone_size: NA; j_call: TRBJ1-4; d_call: NA; v_call: TRBV2; cdr3_aa: CASLQELNEKLFF; cdr3_nt: TGTGCCAGCCTACAGGAGCTTAATGAAAAACTGTTTTTT
clone_size: once; j_call: TRBJ1-2; d_call: NA; v_call: TRBV11-2; cdr3_aa: CASSLVLGGSYGYTF; cdr3_nt: TGTGCCAGCAGCTTAGTCCTAGGTGGGTCGTACGGCTACACCTTC
clone_size: NA; j_call: TRBJ2-1; d_call: TRBD2; v_call: TRBV3-1/TRBV3-2; cdr3_aa: CASSPGTSDYNEQFF; cdr3_nt: TGTGCCAGCAGCCCCGGGACTAGCGACTACAATGAGCAGTTCTTC
clone_size: NA; j_call: TRBJ1-3; d_call: NA; v_call: TRBV6-1; cdr3_aa: CASSEALSVSGNTIYF; cdr3_nt: TGTGCCAGCAGTGAAGCGCTGAGTGTCTCTGGAAACACCATATATTTT
clone_size: NA; j_call: TRBJ2-7; d_call: TRBD1; v_call: TRBV18; cdr3_aa: CASSRAGQGTYEQYF; cdr3_nt: TGTGCCAGCTCACGGGCGGGACAGGGGACCTACGAGCAGTACTTC
clone_size: NA; j_call: TRBJ2-5; d_call: TRBD1; v_call: TRBV14; cdr3_aa: CASSQVRTGGRETQYF; cdr3_nt: TGTGCCAGCAGCCAAGTACGGACAGGGGGCAGGGAGACCCAGTACTTC
clone_size: NA; j_call: TRBJ1-5; d_call: NA; v_call: TRBV10-3; cdr3_aa: CATLAGGGHSNQPQHF; cdr3_nt: TGTGCCACCCTGGCTGGGGGGGGGCATAGCAATCAGCCCCAGCATTTT
clone_size: NA; j_call: TRBJ1-5; d_call: NA; v_call: TRBV19; cdr3_aa: CASSRRGEGNQPQHF; cdr3_nt: TGTGCCAGTAGTAGGCGGGGGGAGGGCAATCAGCCCCAGCATTTT
clone_size: few; j_call: TRBJ2-3; d_call: TRBD2; v_call: TRBV27; cdr3_aa: CASMRDYGPDTQYF; cdr3_nt: TGTGCCAGCATGCGGGACTATGGTCCAGATACGCAGTATTTT
clone_size: once; j_call: TRBJ2-1; d_call: TRBD2; v_call: TRBV4-1; cdr3_aa: CASRPTSGGYNEQFF; cdr3_nt: TGCGCCAGCAGGCCGACTAGCGGGGGGTACAATGAGCAGTTCTTC
clone_size: few; j_call: TRBJ1-2; d_call: NA; v_call: TRBV4-1; cdr3_aa: CASSQDMAGPPRGYTF; cdr3_nt: TGCGCCAGCAGCCAAGATATGGCGGGGCCGCCCCGTGGCTACACCTTC
clone_size: NA; j_call: TRBJ1-2; d_call: NA; v_call: TRBV19; cdr3_aa: CASSRQGINYGYTF; cdr3_nt: TGTGCCAGTAGCAGGCAGGGGATTAACTATGGCTACACCTTC
clone_size: NA; j_call: TRBJ2-1; d_call: NA; v_call: TRBV6-1; cdr3_aa: CASSEVSSGEQFF; cdr3_nt: TGTGCCAGCAGTGAAGTTAGCTCGGGTGAGCAGTTCTTC
clone_size: NA; j_call: TRBJ2-2; d_call: NA; v_call: TRBV7-6; cdr3_aa: CASSSPTGQGPGELFF; cdr3_nt: TGTGCCAGCAGCTCCCCTACGGGGCAGGGGCCCGGGGAGCTGTTTTTT
clone_size: NA; j_call: TRBJ2-7; d_call: NA; v_call: TRBV19; cdr3_aa: CASSMVHREVAYEQYF; cdr3_nt: TGTGCCAGTAGTATGGTACACCGTGAAGTCGCCTACGAGCAGTACTTC
clone_size: NA; j_call: TRBJ1-6; d_call: NA; v_call: TRBV13; cdr3_aa: CASSSAGTHYNSPLHF; cdr3_nt: TGTGCCAGCAGCTCAGCCGGGACTCACTATAATTCACCCCTCCACTTT
clone_size: NA; j_call: TRBJ1-1; d_call: NA; v_call: TRBV12-3/TRBV12-4; cdr3_aa: CASSMAGETEAFF; cdr3_nt: TGTGCCAGCAGCATGGCCGGGGAGACTGAAGCTTTCTTT
clone_size: NA; j_call: TRBJ2-3; d_call: TRBD2; v_call: TRBV5-1; cdr3_aa: CASSLAGGAGVDTQYF; cdr3_nt: TGCGCCAGCAGCTTGGCCGGGGGAGCGGGGGTAGATACGCAGTATTTT
clone_size: NA; j_call: TRBJ1-2; d_call: NA; v_call: TRBV2; cdr3_aa: CASSGQDGDGYTF; cdr3_nt: TGTGCCAGCAGTGGACAGGATGGCGATGGCTACACCTTC
clone_size: NA; j_call: TRBJ1-3; d_call: NA; v_call: TRBV18; cdr3_aa: CASSPPDSSGNTIYF; cdr3_nt: TGTGCCAGCTCACCACCTGACAGCTCTGGAAACACCATATATTTT
clone_size: NA; j_call: TRBJ1-6; d_call: NA; v_call: TRBV28; cdr3_aa: CASSLTVYNSPLHF; cdr3_nt: TGTGCCAGCAGTTTAACAGTATATAATTCACCCCTCCACTTT
clone_size: NA; j_call: TRBJ2-2; d_call: NA; v_call: TRBV4-1; cdr3_aa: CASSQKTGTVLAGELFF; cdr3_nt: TGCGCCAGCAGCCAGAAGACTGGAACCGTTTTGGCCGGGGAGCTGTTTTTT